These 31 T cell receptor beta chains originate from one sample sequenced in a study of technical replicates of blood from a handful of donors (dated by TCRdb to 2016 to 2017). Libraries were made using the immunoSEQ multiplex PCR assay. Not all clones reach the TCRdb copy of this immuneACCESS table, which keeps in-frame sequences only. Checked studies attribute under half of the gap to unresolved V genes and leave the rest unexplained. The sample table contains tens of thousands of clones; only one count was recorded for approximately 90% of them. Roughly 3.9% of the sample belongs to the ten largest clones. The sequenced sample was PBMCs. Source of these receptors: a human donor in good health. Some clones in this sample may be carry-over from other donors' samples.

The genes are TRBV7-2 and TRBJ2-3, with 16 bases lining up with TRBD2. V dropped 5 bases and J dropped 4; count of bases not matched to a gene: 6. CDR3 length: 17 residues. CDR1 is SGHTA and CDR2 is FQGNSA in the germline V gene. CDR3 nucleotide sequence: TGTGCCAGCAGCCTAGGGACTAGCGGGAGGGGGGCAGATACGCAGTATTTT. Protein sequence: CASSLGTSGRGADTQYF.

The rearrangement uses TRBV7-3 and TRBJ2-3, with D possibly matching TRBD1 (6 bases). V lost 5 bases and J 2 bases, leaving 17 bases between the germline ends. This CDR3 is built from 16 residues. CDR1 and CDR2 (germline): SGHTA, FQGTGA. The CDR3 loop reads CASSPQLGGVTDTQYF. CDR3 in DNA: TGTGCCAGCAGCCCGCAGCTAGGGGGAGTCACAGATACGCAGTATTTT.

In nucleotides, the CDR3 is TGCGCCAGCAGCCAAGAAAGAGGCTATGGCTACACCTTC. Amino acid sequence: CASSQERGYGYTF. This sequence joins TRBV4-3 and TRBJ1-2; D is undetermined. The ends were cut back, 0 bases at V and 4 bases at J, with 6 bases in the middle. The germline V gene encodes CDR1 LGHNA and CDR2 YSLEER. The CDR3 runs 13 residues.

The chain recombines TRBV6-1 with TRBJ1-4; tentatively, D is TRBD1 (5 bases). Trimming took off 3 bases at V and 8 bases at J, with 10 bases between the two ends. This CDR3 spans 13 amino acids. CDR1 is MNHNS, CDR2 SASEGT, per germline. The CDR3 loop reads CASSDLQGEKLFF. The CDR3 DNA sequence: TGTGCCAGCAGTGACCTTCAGGGAGAAAAACTGTTTTTT.

The chain couples TRBV7-9 to TRBJ1-3, with a weak D call TRBD1 (5 bases). This CDR3 comprises 14 residues. V was trimmed by 6 bases and J by 0 bases, leaving 9 bases between them. Per germline, CDR1 SEHNR and CDR2 FQNEAQ (reference sequence). CDR3 coding DNA: TGTGCCAGCAGTGACACAGGCTCTGGAAACACCATATATTTT. It specifies CASSDTGSGNTIYF.

This chain connects TRBV7-2 to TRBJ2-5; 7 nucleotides align to TRBD1. After removal of 4 bases from V and 1 base from J, the junction contained 3 bases not matched to a gene. Germline CDR1 reads SGHTA; CDR2 reads FQGNSA. The CDR3 has 14 residues. This CDR3 is CASSSYRGQETQYF. The CDR3 bases are TGTGCCAGCAGCTCATACAGGGGCCAAGAGACCCAGTACTTC.

The rearrangement uses TRBV27 and TRBJ1-2; 7 nucleotides match TRBD1. Germline loops: CDR1 MNHEY, CDR2 SMNVEV (reference sequence). With V trimmed by 5 bases and J by 11 bases, 14 bases remained unmatched. The CDR3 consists of 14 residues. CDR3 region: CASSPLTGRTRYTF. DNA of the CDR3: TGTGCCAGCAGTCCGCTGACAGGGCGGACGAGATACACCTTC.

In this sample, this clone turned up once. The chain is built from TRBV29-1 and TRBJ2-1, with 7 bases matching TRBD1. The trim removed 6 bases at V and 3 bases at J, leaving 2 bases unmatched. CDR1 and CDR2 (germline): SQVTM, ANQGSEA. This CDR3 comprises 12 residues. The DNA for the CDR3 is TGCAGCGTAGGGACAGACTACAATGAGCAGTTCTTC. Protein product: CSVGTDYNEQFF.

V and J are TRBV14 and TRBJ1-2, with a tentative D call TRBD1 (5 bases). Between the trimmed V and J ends, which lost 0 bases and 4 bases, there was a span of 15 bases. The CDR3 is made up of 16 amino acids. The germline gives CDR1 SGHDN, CDR2 FVKESK. The CDR3 DNA reads as TGTGCCAGCAGCCAAGATGGGCGGGGGAAGGGCTATGGCTACACCTTC. It is translated as CASSQDGRGKGYGYTF.

V usage is TRBV2 and J usage is TRBJ1-5, with TRBD1 matching 10 bases. Trimming at V came to 4 bases and at J to 5 bases, leaving 2 bases not matched to a gene. This CDR3 is built from 14 residues. The germline gives CDR1 SNHLY, CDR2 FYNNEI. CDR3 sequence: CASSGQGAHQPQHF. The CDR3 DNA reads as TGTGCCAGCAGTGGACAGGGGGCACATCAGCCCCAGCATTTT.

V is TRBV6-6 and J is TRBJ1-5; D perhaps matches TRBD1 (5 bases). This CDR3 contains 14 residues. V was pared by 8 bases and J by 0 bases, with 11 bases between. The germline gives CDR1 MNHNY, CDR2 SVGAGI (reference sequence). CDR3 in amino acids: CASHSGGSNQPQHF. DNA for the CDR3: TGTGCCAGCCACTCCGGGGGTAGCAATCAGCCCCAGCATTTT.

The rearrangement uses TRBV27 and TRBJ2-1; 10 bases match TRBD1. V was pared by 6 bases and J by 6 bases, with 11 bases of the junction left unmatched. The CDR3 sequence is 16 residues long. In germline, CDR1 is MNHEY, CDR2 SMNVEV (reference sequence). Written as DNA, the CDR3 is TGTGCCAGCAGGTCAGGCGGGGGACAGGGGTTCAATGAGCAGTTCTTC. Protein: CASRSGGGQGFNEQFF.

The rearrangement links TRBV7-8 to TRBJ2-5, with TRBD1 matching over 7 bases. CDR1 SGHVS and CDR2 FQNEAQ come from the germline V gene. V was pared by 2 bases and J by 4 bases, with 4 bases of the junction left unmatched. The CDR3 spans 14 residues. In DNA form, the CDR3 reads TGTGCCAGCAGCTTATTTCACAGGGGAGAGACCCAGTACTTC. It yields the protein CASSLFHRGETQYF. The full variable domain, completed using reference TRBV7-8 and TRBJ2-5, is GAGVSQSPRYKVAKRGQDVALRCDPISGHVSLFWYQQALGQGPEFLTYFQNEAQLDKSGLPSDRFFAERPEGSVSTLKIQRTQQEDSAVYLCASSLFHRGETQYFGPGTRLLVL.

This sequence joins TRBV7-9 and TRBJ2-7, with D perhaps TRBD2 (6 bases). CDR3 length equals 13 residues. Trimming left V 6 bases short and J 5 bases short, with 14 bases between. Germline V lookup: CDR1 SEHNR, CDR2 FQNEAQ (reference sequence). The CDR3 DNA follows: TGTGCCAGCAGTTCGGGACTCCAGGACGAGCAGTACTTC. This translates into CASSSGLQDEQYF.

The genes are TRBV2 and TRBJ2-5; D perhaps matches TRBD2 (6 bases). This CDR3 is 17 amino acids long. Germline-derived CDR1 and CDR2 are SNHLY and FYNNEI. Between the trimmed V and J ends, which lost 0 bases and 4 bases, there was a span of 18 bases. CDR3 region: CASSEALGIAGGETQYF. The CDR3, as DNA: TGTGCCAGCAGTGAAGCGCTTGGTATAGCCGGGGGAGAGACCCAGTACTTC.

This clone was seen a handful of times. This chain uses TRBV5-6 with TRBJ1-2; tentative D call: TRBD1 (6 bases). The CDR3 consists of 16 residues. V shed 0 bases and J shed 3 bases, with 15 bases lying between them. From germline, CDR1 is SGHDT and CDR2 YYEEEE. CDR3 coding DNA: TGTGCCAGCAGCTTGGCGGGGACAAATCAGTACTATGGCTACACCTTC. It specifies CASSLAGTNQYYGYTF.

This clone was counted once. The rearrangement uses TRBV5-6 and TRBJ2-7; D not resolved. CDR3 length equals 12 residues. V dropped 4 bases and J dropped 2 bases, with 7 bases sitting between them. CDR1 SGHDT and CDR2 YYEEEE come from the germline V gene. DNA of the CDR3: TGTGCCAGCAGCCAGGCGACCTACGAGCAGTACTTC. The encoded protein is CASSQATYEQYF. Complete variable domain (other parts from reference TRBV5-6 and TRBJ2-7): DAGVTQSPTHLIKTRGQQVTLRCSPKSGHDTVSWYQQALGQGPQFIFQYYEEEERQRGNFPDRFSGHQFPNYSSELNVNALLLGDSALYLCASSQATYEQYFGPGTRLTVT.

The chain has TRBV6-4 and TRBJ2-5; maybe TRBD1 (6 bases). This CDR3 has 12 amino acids. The V and J ends lost 8 bases and 5 bases respectively, with 12 bases between them. CDR1 is MRHNA and CDR2 is SNTAGT in the germline V gene. The CDR3 bases are TGTGCCAGCCAAAAGGGGGACGAGACCCAGTACTTC. This encodes CASQKGDETQYF.

V gene TRBV9 combines with J gene TRBJ2-3; possible D gene TRBD2, 6 bases. Germline V gene data show CDR1 as SGDLS and CDR2 as YYNGEE. There are 11 residues in the CDR3. V lost 4 bases and J lost 6, with 6 bases in between. CDR3 bases: TGTGCCAGCAGCCGGGGGGATACGCAGTATTTT. It encodes CASSRGDTQYF.

J is TRBJ2-7 and V is TRBV10-3; 8 nucleotides line up with TRBD2. V gave up 4 bases and J gave up 4 bases; unmatched junction bases: 9. CDR1 and CDR2 from the germline V gene are ENHRY and SYGVKD. CDR3 length: 15 residues. CDR3: CAISASRGAFYEQYF. For the CDR3, the DNA is TGTGCCATCAGTGCCTCGCGGGGGGCTTTTTACGAGCAGTACTTC.

The genes are TRBV29-1 and TRBJ2-2; D is possibly TRBD2 (7 bases). The CDR3 runs 14 residues. Per the germline V gene, CDR1 is SQVTM and CDR2 is ANQGSEA. V was pared by 7 bases and J by 4 bases, with 16 bases between. The CDR3 region has the DNA TGCAGCGCCCGTCCCGGGGGGCTCACCGGGGAGCTGTTTTTT. Its protein is CSARPGGLTGELFF.

This chain links TRBV6-4 with TRBJ2-3; D gene ambiguous. From germline, CDR1 is MRHNA and CDR2 SNTAGT. V lost 5 bases and J lost 4, with 10 bases in between. The CDR3 loop spans 13 amino acids. Here the CDR3 DNA reads TGTGCCAGCAGTATCCGAGCGTCAGATACGCAGTATTTT. Its protein is CASSIRASDTQYF.

The sample holds a few counts of this clone. The chain joins TRBV7-8 to TRBJ1-5, with no clear D. Trimming shortened V by 1 base and J by 2 bases, and 12 bases separated the two germline ends. The CDR3 sequence is 16 residues long. Germline CDR1 reads SGHVS; CDR2 reads FQNEAQ. Written as DNA, the CDR3 is TGTGCCAGCAGCTTAGGAGGATTGAATGGCAATCAGCCCCAGCATTTT. Translation gives CASSLGGLNGNQPQHF. Combining the CDR3 with reference TRBV7-8 and TRBJ1-5 gives the whole variable domain GAGVSQSPRYKVAKRGQDVALRCDPISGHVSLFWYQQALGQGPEFLTYFQNEAQLDKSGLPSDRFFAERPEGSVSTLKIQRTQQEDSAVYLCASSLGGLNGNQPQHFGDGTRLSIL.

This clone appeared once. In DNA form, the CDR3 reads TGCGCCAGCAGCCAAGATACAGGCCGCGAAACTGAAGCTTTCTTT. It encodes CASSQDTGRETEAFF. The chain links TRBV4-3 to TRBJ1-1, with D maybe TRBD1 (5 bases). The V end lost 0 bases, the J end lost 5 bases, and 13 bases lay between the germline ends. This CDR3 is 15 amino acids long. CDR1 LGHNA and CDR2 YSLEER come from the germline V gene.

The CDR3 coding sequence is TGTGCCAGAAGCCTGGGGGACATGTTCTCCTACGAGCAGTACTTC. This encodes CARSLGDMFSYEQYF. This rearrangement joins TRBV5-3 to TRBJ2-7; tentative D call: TRBD1 (6 bases). TRBV5-3 is designated an ORF whose function remains uncertain. The CDR3 has 15 amino acids. V gave up 4 bases and J gave up 0 bases, with 14 bases separating them.

This sequence joins TRBV7-3 and TRBJ2-1; unclear D gene. This CDR3 region has 15 residues. The germline CDR1 and CDR2 sequences are SGHTA and FQGTGA. Trimming took 5 bases from V and 0 from J, leaving 11 bases between them. CDR3 region: CASSPTLSSYNEQFF. Here the CDR3 DNA reads TGTGCCAGCAGCCCCACCCTAAGCTCCTACAATGAGCAGTTCTTC.

V is TRBV7-9 and J is TRBJ1-2; TRBD1 aligns across 11 bases. The CDR3 sequence is 16 residues long. Trimming at V came to 5 bases and at J to 2 bases, leaving 7 bases not matched to a gene. Germline CDR1 SEHNR, CDR2 FQNEAQ (reference sequence). DNA of the CDR3: TGTGCCAGCAGCCCCTCCGGGGACAGGGGGAACTATGGCTACACCTTC. It translates to CASSPSGDRGNYGYTF.

This sequence joins TRBV5-1 and TRBJ2-1, with 15 bases aligning to TRBD2. This CDR3 comprises 15 residues. J gave up 7 bases and V 5 bases, and 4 bases lay outside the gene matches. The germline V gene encodes CDR1 SGHRS and CDR2 YFSETQ. CDR3 residues: CASRLGLAGGNEQFF. The CDR3, as DNA: TGCGCCAGCAGGCTGGGACTAGCGGGAGGTAATGAGCAGTTCTTC.

The chain couples TRBV5-1 to TRBJ2-6; D unclear. The CDR3 length is 14 residues. V gave up 4 bases and J gave up 0 bases, with 5 bases separating them. The germline CDR1 and CDR2 sequences are SGHRS and YFSETQ. The CDR3 protein is CASSPNSGANVLTF. The CDR3 bases are TGCGCCAGCAGCCCCAACTCTGGGGCCAACGTCCTGACTTTC.

This chain joins TRBV10-3 and TRBJ1-2; TRBD1 matches 8 bases. Germline V lookup: CDR1 ENHRY, CDR2 SYGVKD. This CDR3 has 14 residues. Trimming cost V 10 bases and J 1 base; bases outside gene matches: 8. DNA of the CDR3: TGTGCCAGTGCCCAGGGGGCTGTTAACTATGGCTACACCTTC. Protein product: CASAQGAVNYGYTF.

The genes are TRBV19 and TRBJ1-5; D remains unclear. Trimming pared 4 bases from V and 4 bases from J, leaving 8 bases between. The V gene's germline CDR1 is LNHDA and CDR2 SQIVND (reference sequence). The CDR3 has 13 residues. CDR3 sequence reads: CASSTQYNQPQHF. The CDR3 DNA reads TGTGCCAGTAGTACCCAGTATAATCAGCCCCAGCATTTT.